Following are 27 T cell receptor beta chains from one sample sequenced in a study of tumor-infiltrating lymphocytes in primary liver carcinoma. TCR beta cDNA was prepared out of 500 ng total RNA by means of a constant-region primer. Investigators got TCR beta libraries out of three nested multiplex PCR rounds, done with slightly modified ARM-PCR. TRBV1-TRBV30 forward primers and a C-beta reverse primer were used in the first two PCR rounds, which each ran for about 11 cycles. One entry per CDR3 protein, called by TCRdb with MiXCR from the multiplex PCR reads. Of around 100,000 distinct CDR3 sequences in the sample, 69% were seen once. The source material, about 18-33 mg of unsorted bulk tissue, was used to co-extract RNA and DNA. The sample comprised liver tumor tissue from sampling region 5. The subset denotes: tumor region T5, tumor centre. Receptor source: a woman aged 55-70 years with primary liver carcinoma and hepatitis B virus infection.

The chain has TRBV21-1 and TRBJ1-4; the D segment call TRBD1 is taken from the table without a DNA check. TRBV21-1 represents a pseudogene. The CDR3 contains 16 residues. The CDR3 protein is CASSRKGAGLYEKLFF. The CDR3 DNA sequence: TGTGCCAGCAGCAGAAAAGGGGCAGGGCTGTATGAAAAACTGTTTTTT.

The table lists this clonotype with many counts. This chain connects TRBV7-9 to TRBJ2-7; D is perhaps TRBD1 (6 bases). The CDR3 has 12 amino acids. CDR1 is SEHNR and CDR2 is FQNEAQ in the germline V gene (reference sequence). V gave up 4 bases and J gave up 6 bases, with 10 bases separating them. CDR3 residues: CASSSGQTEQYF. The CDR3 bases are TGTGCCAGCAGCTCGGGACAAACCGAGCAGTACTTC.

As for this clonotype: Because the CDR3 is missing its conserved closing phenylalanine or tryptophan, this is likely a read error. The chain links TRBV6-5 to TRBJ1-5, with D unclear. Germline V gene lookup returns CDR1 MNHEY and CDR2 SVGAGI. V shed 2 bases and J shed 5 bases, with 10 bases lying between them. This CDR3 spans 14 amino acids. The CDR3, as DNA: TGTGCCAGCAGTTACAGGCCCAGCCATCAGCCCCAGCATTTG. Translation: CASSYRPSHQPQHL.

The V gene is TRBV29-1, the J gene TRBJ2-3, with 8 bases matching TRBD2. CDR1 is SQVTM, CDR2 ANQGSEA, per germline. This CDR3 spans 16 amino acids. The V and J ends lost 4 bases and 7 bases, in that order; junction bases with no gene match: 16. The CDR3 bases are TGCAGCGTTGCCGTGACTAGCGTGAGAAGGACAAATACGCAGTATTTT. Amino acids: CSVAVTSVRRTNTQYF.

On this clonotype itself: This sequence may be a read error, since a much larger clone differs from it by one base. The V and J genes are TRBV7-8 and TRBJ2-7; 12 positions match TRBD1. This CDR3 comprises 15 residues. Germline V gene sequence: CDR1 SGHVS, CDR2 FQNEAQ. The CDR3 DNA reads TGTGCCAGCAGCCTCCCGGGACAGGGGGCTTACGACCAGTACTTC. The encoded protein is CASSLPGQGAYDQYF.

This clonotype was picked up one time. Because the CDR3 is missing its conserved closing phenylalanine or tryptophan, this is likely a read error. This rearrangement joins TRBV6-1 to TRBJ1-1; D call uncertain. Germline assignment: CDR1 MNHNS and CDR2 SASEGT. Trimming cost V 7 bases and J 1 base, with 16 bases left between them. The CDR3 is 15 amino acids. CDR3 protein: CASTSTPEGNTEAFS. CDR3 sequence (DNA): TGTGCCAGCACCAGCACGCCCGAGGGGAACACTGAAGCTTTCTCT.

As concerns this clonotype: A junction end diverges from the germline sequence, so it may reflect a read error. This rearrangement joins TRBV6-5 to TRBJ2-5; 10 nucleotides line up with TRBD2. The CDR3 is made up of 17 amino acids. Germline CDR1 MNHEY, CDR2 SVGAGI. In DNA, the CDR3 is TGTGCCAGCAGTTACGGCTCTAGCGGGAGCTTCCAAGAGACCCAGTATTTC. Translating gives CASSYGSSGSFQETQYF.

This clonotype turned up a few times. This chain links TRBV28 with TRBJ2-6; the D is unclear. The germline V and J ends were trimmed by 7 bases and 1 base, with 14 bases remaining between them. Germline V gives CDR1 MDHEN, CDR2 SYDVKM. CDR3 length: 16 residues. The CDR3 loop reads CASTPASISGANVLTF. The CDR3, as DNA: TGTGCCAGCACTCCCGCCAGTATATCTGGGGCCAACGTCCTGACTTTC.

About this clonotype itself: A much larger clone sits a single nucleotide away, making a read error possible. This chain links TRBV5-5 with TRBJ1-5, with 9 positions matching TRBD1. In germline, CDR1 is SGHKS, CDR2 YYEKEE (reference sequence). This CDR3 is 14 amino acids long. CDR3 nucleotides: TGTGCCAACAGCTTTCGGGACAGGGTTCAGCCCCAGCATTTT. Protein sequence: CANSFRDRVQPQHF.

In its sample, this clonotype was seen many times. The rearrangement joins TRBV12-3 or TRBV12-4 to TRBJ1-1; D gene unclear. The CDR3 has 15 amino acids. V was clipped by 0 bases and J by 1 base, with 9 bases between them. The DNA of the CDR3 is TGTGCCAGCAGTTTAGCGCGGGTGGGGAACACTGAAGCTTTCTTT. Translated: CASSLARVGNTEAFF.

Remarks on this clonotype: Germline and junction disagree at one end, which may indicate a read error. This sequence joins TRBV10-2 and TRBJ1-4; 7 bases align to TRBD1. The CDR3 consists of 14 residues. From germline, CDR1 is WSHSY and CDR2 SAAADI. The CDR3: CAGSRQGRSEKLFF. CDR3 sequence (DNA): TGCGCCGGCAGTCGACAGGGCAGGAGTGAAAAACTGTTTTTT.

The CDR3 protein is CASIRGTGPYEQYF. In nucleotides, the CDR3 is TGTGCCAGCATCCGGGGGACAGGCCCCTACGAGCAGTACTTC. This chain connects TRBV11-2 to TRBJ2-7; 8 nucleotides align to TRBD1. The CDR3 consists of 14 residues. CDR1 is SGHAT, CDR2 FQNNGV, per germline. Unmatched junction bases numbered 7, after V lost 7 bases and J lost 2 bases.

The chain is built from TRBV28 and TRBJ1-3; D ambiguous. The CDR3 is 13 residues long. Germline loops: CDR1 MDHEN, CDR2 SYDVKM. The ends were cut back, 5 bases at V and 6 bases at J, with 11 bases in the middle. CDR3 nucleotides: TGTGCCAGCAGTCCCAGCTCTCTAAACACCATATATTTT. Its protein is CASSPSSLNTIYF.

In its sample, this clonotype was seen many times. The rearrangement joins TRBV4-2 to TRBJ2-1; 9 bases fit TRBD2. This CDR3 is built from 14 residues. Germline CDR1 is LGHNA and CDR2 is YNFKEQ. V lost 7 bases and J lost 7; bases outside the gene matches: 8. The CDR3: CASTKGTSGNEQFF. The DNA of the CDR3 is TGTGCCAGCACCAAAGGCACTAGCGGGAATGAGCAGTTCTTC.

In regard to this clonotype: A clone one base away is much larger, so this may be a read error. The chain links TRBV6-2 or TRBV6-3 to TRBJ2-1, with a possible D match to TRBD1 (5 bases). Germline V gene data show CDR1 as MNHEY and CDR2 as SVGEGT. The CDR3 spans 14 residues. CDR3 sequence: CVSSYAEDTPEQFF. CDR3 sequence (DNA): TGTGTCAGCAGTTACGCCGAGGACACACCTGAGCAGTTCTTC.

Details on this clonotype: The junction and the germline gene differ at one end; a read error may be behind it. This chain connects TRBV11-1 to TRBJ2-2; D could derive from TRBD1 or TRBD2 (5 bases each). The CDR3 totals 12 residues. Germline V CDR1 and CDR2: SGHAT, FQDESV (reference sequence). DNA of the CDR3: TGTGCCAGCAGCCCACTACTAGGGGAGCTGCTTTTT. Encoded protein: CASSPLLGELLF.

Written as DNA, the CDR3 is TGTGCCAGCGGTTCCCGAGGAGGCAATCAGCCCCAGCATTTT. It translates to CASGSRGGNQPQHF. The chain joins TRBV6-5 to TRBJ1-5, with D uncertain. Between the trimmed V and J ends, which lost 8 bases and 2 bases, there was a span of 13 bases. The CDR3 length is 14 residues. The germline V gene has CDR1 MNHEY and CDR2 SVGAGI.

This clonotype has a count of ten or more. The V gene is TRBV12-5, the J gene TRBJ2-1, with D possibly being TRBD2 (6 bases). V was shortened by 6 bases and J by 6 bases, with 12 bases between the two germline ends. Per the germline V gene, CDR1 is LGHNT and CDR2 is FRNRAP. The CDR3 runs 13 residues. CDR3 protein: CASGRGTFNEQFF. DNA for the CDR3: TGTGCTAGTGGCCGAGGGACTTTCAATGAGCAGTTCTTC.

Remarks on this clonotype: The missing conserved phenylalanine or tryptophan at the end of this CDR3 makes a read error likely. This chain connects TRBV6-5 to TRBJ2-2; no definite D call. CDR3 length equals 17 residues. Germline CDR1 reads MNHEY; CDR2 reads SVGAGI. The CDR3 reads CASSYRIFGQNTEELFS. DNA for the CDR3: TGTGCCAGCAGTTATCGGATCTTTGGCCAGAACACCGAGGAGCTGTTTTCT.

The chain is built from TRBV11-3 and TRBJ2-1; 9 positions match TRBD2. The germline V gene has CDR1 SGHNT and CDR2 YENEEA. The V and J ends lost 2 bases and 6 bases, in that order; junction bases with no gene match: 8. CDR3 length: 16 residues. The CDR3 region has the DNA TGTGCCAGCAGCTTAAGCGAGCGGGAGGCCCCCAATGAGCAGTTCTTC. Translation: CASSLSEREAPNEQFF. Variable domain in full (rest from reference TRBV11-3 and TRBJ2-1): EAGVVQSPRYKIIEKKQPVAFWCNPISGHNTLYWYLQNLGQGPELLIRYENEEAVDDSQLPKDRFSAERLKGVDSTLKIQPAELGDSAVYLCASSLSEREAPNEQFFGPGTRLTVL.

Concerning this clonotype itself: The conserved phenylalanine or tryptophan normally closing the CDR3 is absent here, so this likely arose from a read error. The rearrangement uses TRBV29-1 and TRBJ2-7; perhaps TRBD1 as D (5 bases). Trimming pared 7 bases from V and 3 bases from J, leaving 10 bases between. CDR1 and CDR2 from the germline V gene are SQVTM and ANQGSEA. The length of the CDR3 is 11 residues. Here the CDR3 reads CSAARDYEQYL. CDR3 sequence (DNA): TGCAGCGCTGCCAGGGACTACGAGCAGTACTTA.

This clonotype occurred many times. This sequence joins TRBV14 and TRBJ1-2, with D hard to call. V was pared by 1 base and J by 0 bases, with 9 bases between. Germline V gives CDR1 SGHDN, CDR2 FVKESK. CDR3 length equals 15 residues. The CDR3 nucleotides read TGTGCCAGCAGCCAAGCGGCAGGAGCTAACTATGGCTACACCTTC. It yields the protein CASSQAAGANYGYTF.

This clonotype was counted many times. The chain is built from TRBV28 and TRBJ2-6, with TRBD1 as a possible D gene (6 bases). The CDR3 sequence is 17 residues long. Deletions cut 5 bases from V and 0 bases from J, with 14 bases between. Germline lookup yields CDR1 MDHEN and CDR2 SYDVKM. For the CDR3, the DNA is TGTGCCAGCAGTCCCGTGGGGGCTCACTCTGGGGCCAACGTCCTGACTTTC. This sequence encodes CASSPVGAHSGANVLTF.

A remark on this clonotype: No conserved phenylalanine or tryptophan ends this CDR3, so it is likely a read error. The gene calls are TRBV11-3 and TRBJ2-7; either TRBD1 or TRBD2 may supply D (6 bases each). From germline, CDR1 is SGHNT and CDR2 YENEEA. The ends were cut back, 5 bases at V and 9 bases at J, with 23 bases in the middle. This CDR3 contains 15 residues. CDR3 DNA: TGTGCCAGCAGCCCTCGGACAGTAGGACTACGCGTGCAGTACTTA. Protein product: CASSPRTVGLRVQYL.

The J gene is TRBJ2-1, the V gene TRBV11-3, with D perhaps TRBD2 (6 bases). The CDR3 totals 14 residues. Trimming shortened V by 5 bases and J by 8 bases, and 16 bases separated the two germline ends. Germline CDR1 and CDR2: SGHNT and YENEEA. For the CDR3, the DNA is TGTGCCAGCAGCCAAGGACTGTCGGGGGATGAGCAGTTCTTC. Amino acids: CASSQGLSGDEQFF.

This clonotype was picked up a small number of times. This could be a read error, since a much larger clone is one nucleotide away. The chain combines TRBV6-2 or TRBV6-3 with TRBJ2-7, with 9 nucleotides matching TRBD1. The CDR3 extends over 19 amino acids. Germline V CDR1 and CDR2: MNHEY, SVGEGT. V was pared by 8 bases and J by 4 bases, with 24 bases of the junction left unmatched. CDR3 in DNA: TGTGCCAGCGTGCGCCAAATTAACCTAAACAGGGGGCGCCGATACGAGCAGTACTTC. Translation gives CASVRQINLNRGRRYEQYF.

This clonotype occurred many times. The chain links TRBV29-1 to TRBJ1-5, with D possibly TRBD1 on 5 matching bases. The length of the CDR3 is 13 residues. From germline, CDR1 is SQVTM and CDR2 ANQGSEA. Trimming stripped 5 bases from V and 5 bases from J, with 13 bases between. The CDR3 reads CSVSDRRDQPQHF. CDR3 DNA sequence: TGCAGCGTTTCTGACAGACGGGATCAGCCCCAGCATTTT. The entire variable domain, with the rest obtained from reference TRBV29-1 and TRBJ1-5, is as follows: SAVISQKPSRDICQRGTSLTIQCQVDSQVTMMFWYRQQPGQSLTLIATANQGSEATYESGFVIDKFPISRPNLTFSTLTVSNMSPEDSSIYLCSVSDRRDQPQHFGDGTRLSIL.